These 6 T cell receptor beta chains came from one sample sequenced in a study of T cell responses to AZD1222 COVID-19 vaccine. TCRdb's copy holds only in-frame clones and misses some; the assay was immunoSEQ multiplex PCR. This table has under 200,000 clones, around 93% appearing once. The specimen was peripheral blood, collected on day 0 of AZD1222 vaccination. The origin of the receptors is an adult in good health.

J is TRBJ2-7 and V is TRBV7-8; 14 nucleotides match TRBD2. V shed 5 bases, J shed 3 bases, and the junction held 3 bases outside the gene matches. Germline assignment: CDR1 SGHVS and CDR2 FQNEAQ. The CDR3 consists of 15 residues. The CDR3 loop reads CASSPGLAGGYEQYF. The CDR3 coding sequence is TGTGCCAGCAGCCCTGGACTAGCGGGAGGCTACGAGCAGTACTTC.

J is TRBJ1-2 and V is TRBV4-3; 10 bases agree with TRBD1. This CDR3 comprises 15 residues. Germline CDR1 is LGHNA and CDR2 is YSLEER. With 4 bases clipped from V and 3 bases from J, the junction kept 5 bases outside the gene matches. For the CDR3, the DNA is TGCGCCAGCAGCCGAGCAGGGACAGGGGACTATGGCTACACCTTC. This encodes CASSRAGTGDYGYTF.

The V gene is TRBV6-5, the J gene TRBJ2-7; 14 positions match TRBD2. Germline lookup yields CDR1 MNHEY and CDR2 SVGAGI. CDR3 length: 15 residues. With 4 bases clipped from V and 6 bases from J, the junction kept 5 bases outside the gene matches. The DNA for the CDR3 is TGTGCCAGCAGTTTCACCGGGACTAGCGGGAGCGAGCAGTACTTC. The encoded protein is CASSFTGTSGSEQYF.

The V and J genes are TRBV5-1 and TRBJ1-4; TRBD1 agrees at 7 bases. The V and J ends lost 4 bases and 7 bases, in that order; junction bases with no gene match: 4. The germline CDR1 and CDR2 sequences are SGHRS and YFSETQ. The CDR3 length is 13 residues. The CDR3 sequence is CASSRQGGEKLFF. The CDR3 DNA sequence: TGCGCCAGCAGCAGACAGGGAGGTGAAAAACTGTTTTTT.

The gene calls are TRBV21-1 and TRBJ2-7; TRBD1 is the table's D call and was not checked against the DNA. TRBV21-1 is classified as a pseudogene. This CDR3 region has 16 residues. The CDR3 here is CASSTNKTGGCYEQYF. CDR3 nucleotides: TGTGCCAGCAGCACCAATAAGACAGGGGGCTGCTACGAGCAGTACTTC.

The V gene is TRBV27, the J gene TRBJ2-5; D not resolved. The germline V gene encodes CDR1 MNHEY and CDR2 SMNVEV (reference sequence). CDR3 length equals 15 residues. The germline V and J ends were trimmed by 0 bases and 2 bases, with 10 bases remaining between them. In nucleotides, the CDR3 is TGTGCCAGCAGTTTATCGAGACATAGTCAAGAGACCCAGTACTTC. The encoded protein is CASSLSRHSQETQYF.